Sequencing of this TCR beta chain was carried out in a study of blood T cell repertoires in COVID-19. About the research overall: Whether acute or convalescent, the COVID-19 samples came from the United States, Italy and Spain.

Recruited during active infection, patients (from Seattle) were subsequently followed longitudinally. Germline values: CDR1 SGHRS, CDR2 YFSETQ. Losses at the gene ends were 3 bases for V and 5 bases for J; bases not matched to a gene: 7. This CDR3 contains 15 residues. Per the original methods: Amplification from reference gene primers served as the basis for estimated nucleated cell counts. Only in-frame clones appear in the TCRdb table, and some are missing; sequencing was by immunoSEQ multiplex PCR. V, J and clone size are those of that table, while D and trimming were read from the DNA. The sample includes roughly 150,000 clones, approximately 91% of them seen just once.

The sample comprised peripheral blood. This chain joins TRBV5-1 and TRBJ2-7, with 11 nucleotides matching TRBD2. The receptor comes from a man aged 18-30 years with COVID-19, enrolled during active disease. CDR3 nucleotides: TGCGCCAGCAGCTCCCTGACTAGCGGGATCGACGAGCAGTACTTC. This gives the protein CASSSLTSGIDEQYF.